The 30 T cell receptor beta chains presented below share a single source sample, sequenced in a study of identical twins. TCRdb passed the 5' RACE reads through MiXCR, listing each CDR3 protein once. The data show more than 650,000 distinct CDR3 sequences, with 6.1% seen just once and approximately 2% held by the top ten. Sequencing was carried out using naive T cells sorted from blood. All receptors come from a man younger than 35 in good health.

About this clonotype: One base away lies a much larger clone, so this may be a sequencing read error. The chain uses TRBV12-3 or TRBV12-4 and TRBJ2-3; D is possibly TRBD2 (6 bases). CDR3 length: 13 residues. CDR3 amino acids: CASRFSGTDKQYF. CDR3 DNA sequence: TGTGCCAGCAGGTTTAGCGGCACAGATAAGCAGTATTTT.

Ten or more counts support this clonotype. The gene calls are TRBV5-1 and TRBJ2-1; TRBD2 matches 8 bases. The CDR3 covers 14 residues. CDR1 is SGHRS, CDR2 YFSETQ, per germline. After removal of 4 bases from V and 6 bases from J, the junction contained 6 bases not matched to a gene. The CDR3 here is CASSTTSVGNEQFF. CDR3 coding DNA: TGCGCCAGCAGCACGACTAGCGTAGGCAATGAGCAGTTCTTC.

This clonotype was seen ten or more times. The V and J genes are TRBV20-1 and TRBJ2-3; 8 nucleotides align to TRBD2. CDR3 size: 20 residues. Per the germline V gene, CDR1 is DFQATT and CDR2 is SNEGSKA (reference sequence). V trimming: 2 bases; J trimming: 1 base; junction bases outside the gene matches: 20. In DNA, the CDR3 is TGCAGTGCTAGACACCCAAGGGCGATGATGAAAGCGGGAGGCACAGATACGCAGTATTTT. Residues: CSARHPRAMMKAGGTDTQYF.

There are many counts of this clonotype. The chain has TRBV29-1 and TRBJ2-1, with TRBD2 matching over 7 bases. V was pared by 3 bases and J by 8 bases, with 10 bases of the junction left unmatched. The CDR3 spans 14 residues. CDR1 and CDR2 from the germline V gene are SQVTM and ANQGSEA. CDR3 residues: CSVDSGGSRDEQFF. DNA for the CDR3: TGCAGCGTTGACTCAGGCGGGAGTAGAGATGAGCAGTTCTTC.

This clonotype has at least ten counts. In DNA form, the CDR3 reads TGCAGCGTTGCGGTTTCGGGGGGGGAAAAACTGTTTTTT. Translating it yields CSVAVSGGEKLFF. The genes are TRBV29-1 and TRBJ1-4, with D maybe TRBD1 (5 bases). This CDR3 spans 13 amino acids. Germline V lookup: CDR1 SQVTM, CDR2 ANQGSEA. Trimming removed 4 bases from V and 8 bases from J, with 14 bases in between.

This clonotype was counted between two and nine times. This chain connects TRBV5-1 to TRBJ1-1; D might be TRBD1 (6 bases). Germline V CDR1 and CDR2: SGHRS, YFSETQ. The CDR3 extends over 16 amino acids. Trimming took 0 bases from V and 1 from J, leaving 13 bases between them. CDR3 sequence (DNA): TGCGCCAGCAGCTTGGGGGCCGGGACAAGGAACACTGAAGCTTTCTTT. Translated: CASSLGAGTRNTEAFF.

This clonotype was picked up one time. V is TRBV4-3 and J is TRBJ2-3; no firm D call. This CDR3 contains 13 residues. Trimming left V 4 bases short and J 9 bases short, with 14 bases between. CDR1 is LGHNA and CDR2 is YSLEER in the germline V gene. The CDR3 region is CASSLRIDETQYF. Here the CDR3 DNA reads TGCGCCAGCAGCCTGCGTATCGATGAGACGCAGTATTTT.

The rearrangement joins TRBV4-1 to TRBJ1-1; 8 bases are a match to TRBD1. The CDR3 has 14 amino acids. J gave up 7 bases and V 3 bases, and 7 bases lay outside the gene matches. Germline CDR1 is MGHRA and CDR2 is YSYEKL. As DNA, the CDR3 is TGCGCCAGCAGCCATCAGGGGGCTGAGGTTGAAGCTTTCTTT. Translating it yields CASSHQGAEVEAFF.

The chain links TRBV7-2 to TRBJ1-1; D ambiguous. The CDR3 sequence is 12 residues long. The germline V gene has CDR1 SGHTA and CDR2 FQGNSA. Between the trimmed V and J ends, which lost 2 bases and 4 bases, there was a span of 5 bases. CDR3 DNA: TGTGCCAGCAGCTTATTCCGCACTGAAGCTTTCTTT. Translation gives CASSLFRTEAFF.

This clonotype appeared many times. This sequence joins TRBV12-3 or TRBV12-4 and TRBJ2-7, with D possibly TRBD2 on 5 matching bases. The CDR3 totals 14 residues. Trimming removed 6 bases from V and 9 bases from J, with 21 bases in between. CDR3 sequence reads: CASRQPLQKDWQYV. CDR3 sequence (DNA): TGTGCCAGCAGACAGCCGCTCCAAAAGGACTGGCAGTACGTC.

This clonotype was picked up a small number of times. The rearrangement joins TRBV5-1 to TRBJ1-1; 9 bases fit TRBD1. There are 15 residues in the CDR3. V was pared by 4 bases and J by 4 bases, with 8 bases of the junction left unmatched. CDR1 SGHRS and CDR2 YFSETQ come from the germline V gene. CDR3 protein: CASSTLTGGVTEAFF. The CDR3 DNA reads as TGCGCCAGCAGCACCCTTACAGGGGGCGTCACTGAAGCTTTCTTT.

The J gene is TRBJ1-4, the V gene TRBV2, with D possibly matching TRBD1 (5 bases). Germline V gives CDR1 SNHLY, CDR2 FYNNEI. V was shortened by 3 bases and J by 3 bases, with 11 bases between the two germline ends. The CDR3 is made up of 15 amino acids. The CDR3 sequence is CASSDGGVSNEKLFF. In nucleotides, the CDR3 is TGTGCCAGCAGTGACGGAGGGGTTTCTAATGAAAAACTGTTTTTT.

This clonotype was recorded many times. The chain links TRBV29-1 to TRBJ2-3, with 7 bases matching TRBD2. In germline, CDR1 is SQVTM, CDR2 ANQGSEA. The V gene end was trimmed by 7 bases and the J gene end by 2 bases; junction bases not matched to a gene: 9. CDR3 length: 14 residues. The CDR3 nucleotides read TGCAGCGCCCTAGCGGCCTACGCCACAGATACGCAGTATTTT. It yields the protein CSALAAYATDTQYF.

The table lists this clonotype with a few counts. The V call is TRBV6-2 or TRBV6-3, the J call TRBJ1-5; TRBD1 matches at 7 bases. Germline values: CDR1 MNHEY, CDR2 SVGEGT. The CDR3 consists of 16 residues. V was pared by 7 bases and J by 3 bases, with 12 bases of the junction left unmatched. This CDR3 reads CASTKIWTGLNQPQHF. Written as DNA, the CDR3 is TGTGCCAGCACCAAGATCTGGACAGGCCTCAATCAGCCCCAGCATTTT.

This clonotype was recorded at least ten times. The gene calls are TRBV29-1 and TRBJ2-3; TRBD1 or TRBD2 may be the D gene (7 bases each). Trimming removed 4 bases at V and 6 bases at J, with 14 bases between. The CDR3 totals 13 residues. Germline CDR1 is SQVTM and CDR2 is ANQGSEA. The DNA for the CDR3 is TGCAGCGTTGTGGGGCAGGGGGGGGATACGCAGTATTTT. Residues: CSVVGQGGDTQYF.

The table lists this clonotype with many counts. This chain uses TRBV27 with TRBJ2-1, with D unresolved. There are 12 residues in the CDR3. V was clipped by 4 bases and J by 4 bases, with 5 bases between them. Germline V CDR1 and CDR2: MNHEY, SMNVEV (reference sequence). This chain's CDR3 is CASSSEYNEQFF. CDR3 DNA sequence: TGTGCCAGCAGTTCCGAATACAATGAGCAGTTCTTC.

This clonotype was observed a few times. The chain uses TRBV7-8 and TRBJ1-4, with a weak D call TRBD1 (5 bases). Germline V gene data show CDR1 as SGHVS and CDR2 as FQNEAQ. The CDR3 is 15 amino acids. The V gene lost 10 bases and the J gene lost 8 bases, with 23 bases spanning the gap. CDR3 sequence: CAIPLPSGGKEKLFF. The CDR3 region has the DNA TGTGCCATCCCACTACCCTCGGGGGGAAAGGAAAAACTGTTTTTT.

The CDR3 DNA sequence: TGTGCCAGCACCGGGGGCAGCGCGTATGGCTACACCTTC. Encoded protein: CASTGGSAYGYTF. This chain connects TRBV27 to TRBJ1-2; the D gene is possibly TRBD1 (6 bases). This CDR3 is built from 13 residues. Germline-derived CDR1 and CDR2 are MNHEY and SMNVEV (reference sequence). The germline V and J ends were trimmed by 7 bases and 5 bases, with 14 bases remaining between them.

In this sample, this clonotype turned up many times. This rearrangement joins TRBV27 to TRBJ2-7; D remains ambiguous. Germline-derived CDR1 and CDR2 are MNHEY and SMNVEV (reference sequence). This CDR3 has 14 residues. Trimming removed 2 bases at V and 3 bases at J, with 11 bases between. The CDR3 sequence: CASSLGNGFYEQYF. The CDR3 coding sequence is TGTGCCAGCAGTTTAGGGAATGGGTTCTACGAGCAGTACTTC.

This chain links TRBV6-5 with TRBJ2-2; D unresolved. Trimming stripped 4 bases from V and 6 bases from J, with 21 bases between. The CDR3 contains 17 residues. The germline gives CDR1 MNHEY, CDR2 SVGAGI. CDR3 region: CASSSLFISPKAGELFF. The CDR3 region has the DNA TGTGCCAGCAGTTCTCTCTTCATTTCCCCGAAGGCCGGGGAGCTGTTTTTT.

This clonotype was counted between two and nine times. This chain connects TRBV5-1 to TRBJ2-3; D uncertain. Trimming stripped 3 bases from V and 0 bases from J, with 11 bases between. Germline V lookup: CDR1 SGHRS, CDR2 YFSETQ. The CDR3 has 15 amino acids. CDR3 loop: CASSSYLYSTDTQYF. CDR3 DNA: TGCGCCAGCAGCTCCTATTTATATAGCACAGATACGCAGTATTTT.

This clonotype has a handful of counts. The CDR3 DNA reads as TGTGCCAGTAGTATCGTAATCACAGATACGCAGTATTTT. Residues: CASSIVITDTQYF. The rearrangement joins TRBV19 to TRBJ2-3; D is ambiguous. The ends were cut back, 3 bases at V and 2 bases at J, with 6 bases in the middle. The CDR3 has 13 amino acids. In germline, CDR1 is LNHDA, CDR2 SQIVND (reference sequence).

V usage is TRBV6-1 and J usage is TRBJ1-2; no reliable D call. Trimming removed 8 bases from V and 4 bases from J, with 17 bases in between. Germline CDR1 reads MNHNS; CDR2 reads SASEGT. CDR3 length: 14 amino acids. This CDR3 reads CASFFDNLGYGYTF. The CDR3 bases are TGTGCCAGCTTCTTCGACAACCTAGGCTATGGCTACACCTTC.

This clonotype appeared many times. The CDR3 is CASSPSGQPQHF. The CDR3 region has the DNA TGCGCCAGCAGCCCTTCGGGTCAGCCCCAGCATTTT. The rearrangement joins TRBV5-1 to TRBJ1-5; D is uncertain. Germline assignment: CDR1 SGHRS and CDR2 YFSETQ. V was trimmed by 4 bases and J by 6 bases, leaving 8 bases between them. CDR3 length: 12 residues.

This clonotype was seen many times. The chain employs TRBV7-2 and TRBJ2-4; D remains unclear. This CDR3 is built from 17 residues. V lost 2 bases to trimming and J lost 0 bases, with 14 bases between them. From germline, CDR1 is SGHTA and CDR2 FQGNSA. CDR3 bases: TGTGCCAGCAGCTTAAACCTGGGCCTGCTAGCCAAAAACATTCAGTACTTC. Translation: CASSLNLGLLAKNIQYF.

This clonotype showed up many times. The gene calls are TRBV20-1 and TRBJ2-5, with TRBD2 identical over 11 bases. Germline lookup yields CDR1 DFQATT and CDR2 SNEGSKA (reference sequence). J gave up 2 bases and V 5 bases, and 4 bases lay outside the gene matches. The CDR3 length is 14 residues. This CDR3 reads CSAAGTSGQETQYF. The CDR3 DNA reads as TGCAGTGCTGCCGGGACTAGCGGACAAGAGACCCAGTACTTC.

This clonotype was seen ten or more times. The chain recombines TRBV20-1 with TRBJ2-2, with D tentatively TRBD2 (5 bases). Trimming took off 5 bases at V and 6 bases at J, with 10 bases between the two ends. Germline V CDR1 and CDR2: DFQATT, SNEGSKA (reference sequence). The length of the CDR3 is 12 residues. The CDR3 nucleotides are TGCAGTGCTGCGAGGGTAGCCGGGGAGCTGTTTTTT. It encodes CSAARVAGELFF.

This clonotype was counted a few times. The J gene is TRBJ2-3, the V gene TRBV6-2 or TRBV6-3; 13 nucleotides agree with TRBD2. CDR1 and CDR2 from the germline V gene are MNHEY and SVGEGT. The V and J ends lost 6 bases and 3 bases, in that order; junction bases with no gene match: 6. This CDR3 region has 16 residues. CDR3 bases: TGTGCCAGCAGCATACTAGCGGGAGGGCCGACAGATACGCAGTATTTT. Translated, it gives CASSILAGGPTDTQYF.

Many counts were recorded for this clonotype. CDR3 protein: CASSRGDSGAEAFF. CDR3 nucleotides: TGCGCCAGCAGCAGGGGAGACTCGGGGGCTGAAGCTTTCTTT. V is TRBV5-1 and J is TRBJ1-1; TRBD1 might be the D (5 bases). Trimming stripped 4 bases from V and 6 bases from J, with 16 bases between. The CDR3 has 14 amino acids. Germline V CDR1 and CDR2: SGHRS, YFSETQ.

This sequence joins TRBV20-1 and TRBJ2-2; 8 bases align to TRBD1. Germline values: CDR1 DFQATT, CDR2 SNEGSKA (reference sequence). This CDR3 has 13 amino acids. V shed 6 bases and J 6 bases; nucleotides not matched to a gene: 6. The CDR3 nucleotides read TGCAGTGCGTTGACAGGGGAGGCCGGGGAGCTGTTTTTT. It specifies CSALTGEAGELFF.